This TCR beta chain stems from a study of T cell responses to AZD1222 COVID-19 vaccine. Study-wide results and caveats: Spike-specific TCR breadth and depth were elevated following two AZD1222 doses.

This CDR3 comprises 13 residues. Germline CDR1 and CDR2: GTSNPN and SVGIG (reference sequence). The V and J ends lost 8 bases and 2 bases respectively, with 15 bases between them. Some clones are missing from TCRdb's copy, which holds only in-frame ones; the method was immunoSEQ multiplex PCR. The sample yields more than 65,000 clones, 80% to 90% seen once. Points on this clone: What it binds is not known.

The TCR was taken from an adult who received the AZD1222 COVID-19 vaccine. The genes are TRBV30 and TRBJ1-1; possibly TRBD1 for D (5 bases). The material sequenced was peripheral blood, taken 28 days after the second AZD1222 dose. CDR3 in DNA: TGTGCCGCTACGGGACGGACAAACACTGAAGCTTTCTTT. This codes for CAATGRTNTEAFF.